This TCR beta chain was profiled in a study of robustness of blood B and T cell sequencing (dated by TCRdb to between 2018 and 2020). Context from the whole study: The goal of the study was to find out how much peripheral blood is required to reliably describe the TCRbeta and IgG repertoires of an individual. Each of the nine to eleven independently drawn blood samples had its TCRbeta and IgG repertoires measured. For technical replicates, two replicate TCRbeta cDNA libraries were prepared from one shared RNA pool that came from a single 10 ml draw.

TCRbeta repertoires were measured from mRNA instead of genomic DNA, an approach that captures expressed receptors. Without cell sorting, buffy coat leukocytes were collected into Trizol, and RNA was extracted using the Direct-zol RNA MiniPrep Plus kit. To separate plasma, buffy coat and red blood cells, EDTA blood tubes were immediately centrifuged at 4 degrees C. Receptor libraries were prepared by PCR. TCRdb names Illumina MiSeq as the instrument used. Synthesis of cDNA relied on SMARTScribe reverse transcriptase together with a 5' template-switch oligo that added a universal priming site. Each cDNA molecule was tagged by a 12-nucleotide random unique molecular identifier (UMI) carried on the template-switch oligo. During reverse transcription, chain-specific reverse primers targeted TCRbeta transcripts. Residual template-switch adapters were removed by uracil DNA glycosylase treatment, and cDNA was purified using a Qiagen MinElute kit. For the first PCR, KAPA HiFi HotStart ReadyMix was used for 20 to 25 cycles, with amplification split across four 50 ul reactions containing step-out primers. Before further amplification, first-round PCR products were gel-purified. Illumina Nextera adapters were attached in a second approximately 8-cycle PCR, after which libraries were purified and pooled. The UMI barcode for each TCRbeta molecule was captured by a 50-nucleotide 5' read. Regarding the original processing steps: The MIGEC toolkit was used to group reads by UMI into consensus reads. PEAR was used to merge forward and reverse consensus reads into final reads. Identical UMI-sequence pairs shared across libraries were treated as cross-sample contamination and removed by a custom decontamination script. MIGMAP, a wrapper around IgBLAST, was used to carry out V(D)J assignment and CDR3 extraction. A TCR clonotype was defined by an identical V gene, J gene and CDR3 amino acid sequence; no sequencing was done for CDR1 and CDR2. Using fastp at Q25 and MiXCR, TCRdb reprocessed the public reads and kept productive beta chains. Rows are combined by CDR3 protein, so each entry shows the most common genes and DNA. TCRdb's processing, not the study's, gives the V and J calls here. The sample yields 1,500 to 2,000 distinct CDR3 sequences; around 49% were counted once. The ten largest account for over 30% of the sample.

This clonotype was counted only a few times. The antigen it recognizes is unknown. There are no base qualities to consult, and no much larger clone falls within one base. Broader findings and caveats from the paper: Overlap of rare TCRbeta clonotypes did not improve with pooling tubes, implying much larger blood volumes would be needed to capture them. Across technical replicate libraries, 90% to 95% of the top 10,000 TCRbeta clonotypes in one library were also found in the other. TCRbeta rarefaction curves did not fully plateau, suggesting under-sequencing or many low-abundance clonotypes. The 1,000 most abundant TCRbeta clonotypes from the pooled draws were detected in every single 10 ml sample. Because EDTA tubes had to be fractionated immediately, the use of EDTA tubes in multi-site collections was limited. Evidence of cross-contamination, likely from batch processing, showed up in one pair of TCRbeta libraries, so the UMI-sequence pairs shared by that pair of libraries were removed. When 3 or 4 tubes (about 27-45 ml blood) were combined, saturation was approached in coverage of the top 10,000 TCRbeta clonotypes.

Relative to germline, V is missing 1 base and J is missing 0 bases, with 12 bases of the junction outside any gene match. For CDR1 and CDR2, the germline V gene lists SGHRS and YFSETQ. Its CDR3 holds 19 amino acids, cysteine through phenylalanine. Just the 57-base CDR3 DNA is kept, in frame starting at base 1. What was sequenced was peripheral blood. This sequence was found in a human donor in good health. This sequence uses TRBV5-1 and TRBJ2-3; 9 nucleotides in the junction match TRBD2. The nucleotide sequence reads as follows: TGCGCCAGCAGCTTGAGGAGGCTAGCGGGGACTACTAGCACAGATACGCAGTATTTT. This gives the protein CASSLRRLAGTTSTDTQYF.